These 32 T cell receptor beta chains originate from one sample sequenced in a study of cytotoxic CD8 clonotypes in ibrutinib-treated CLL. Profiling relied on immunoSEQ multiplex PCR, and the TCRdb table lists in-frame clones only, not all of them. The data show fewer than 70,000 clones, 65% to 75% seen once. Sequencing used PBMCs, obtained after 12 months of ibrutinib treatment. Receptors were obtained from a human donor with chronic lymphocytic leukemia.

The V gene is TRBV11-1, the J gene TRBJ2-5; 7 bases are shared with TRBD1. V was clipped by 2 bases and J by 2 bases; unmatched bases: 2. The CDR3 loop spans 14 amino acids. Germline values: CDR1 SGHAT, CDR2 FQDESV (reference sequence). The CDR3 here is CASSLIRGQETQYF. CDR3 coding DNA: TGTGCCAGCAGCTTAATCAGGGGGCAAGAGACCCAGTACTTC. Looking up the rest from reference TRBV11-1 and TRBJ2-5 gives the full variable domain: EAEVAQSPRYKITEKSQAVAFWCDPISGHATLYWYRQILGQGPELLVQFQDESVVDDSQLPKDRFSAERLKGVDSTLKIQPAELGDSAMYLCASSLIRGQETQYFGPGTRLLVL.

In its sample, this clone was seen once. The V gene is TRBV5-4, the J gene TRBJ2-7; D remains unclear. Trimming took 6 bases from V and 5 from J, leaving 15 bases between them. The germline CDR1 and CDR2 sequences are SGHNT and YYREEE (reference sequence). The CDR3 contains 13 residues. In nucleotides, the CDR3 is TGTGCCAGCACCTCGTTAGACCTCGACGAGCAGTACTTC. This gives the protein CASTSLDLDEQYF.

The chain recombines TRBV19 with TRBJ2-1; TRBD2 matches 10 bases. Germline V gives CDR1 LNHDA, CDR2 SQIVND (reference sequence). This CDR3 comprises 14 residues. V was clipped by 5 bases and J by 10 bases; unmatched bases: 8. CDR3 sequence reads: CASSLGLANGEQFF. As DNA, the CDR3 is TGTGCCAGTAGTTTGGGACTAGCGAATGGGGAGCAGTTCTTC. Full variable domain (outside the CDR3, taken from reference TRBV19 and TRBJ2-1): DGGITQSPKYLFRKEGQNVTLSCEQNLNHDAMYWYRQDPGQGLRLIYYSQIVNDFQKGDIAEGYSVSREKKESFPLTVTSAQKNPTAFYLCASSLGLANGEQFFGPGTRLTVL.

The chain couples TRBV27 to TRBJ2-7, with D possibly matching TRBD2 (6 bases). Trimming shortened V by 8 bases and J by 5 bases, and 7 bases separated the two germline ends. This CDR3 has 10 residues. Germline V gives CDR1 MNHEY, CDR2 SMNVEV (reference sequence). The CDR3 region has the DNA TGTGCCAGCGCGGGGCACGAGCAGTACTTC. Its translation: CASAGHEQYF.

The table lists this clone with a few counts. This chain uses TRBV7-2 with TRBJ2-7; 9 bases match TRBD1. The CDR3 consists of 15 residues. The V segment lost 5 bases and the J segment 6 bases; nucleotides outside the gene matches: 11. Per the germline V gene, CDR1 is SGHTA and CDR2 is FQGNSA. The CDR3 here is CASSRRDRVEGEQYF. The CDR3 bases are TGTGCCAGCAGCCGCCGGGACAGGGTCGAGGGCGAGCAGTACTTC.

The gene calls are TRBV5-6 and TRBJ2-6; 11 bases fit TRBD1. Per the germline V gene, CDR1 is SGHDT and CDR2 is YYEEEE. The CDR3 extends over 19 amino acids. The J segment lost 3 bases and the V segment lost 0 bases, leaving 8 bases of the junction unmatched. CDR3 sequence reads: CASSLGFGQGARGANVLTF. The CDR3 coding sequence is TGTGCCAGCAGCTTGGGATTCGGACAGGGGGCGCGTGGGGCCAACGTCCTGACTTTC.

In its sample, this clone was seen a few times. The rearrangement joins TRBV27 to TRBJ2-5, with TRBD2 matching 9 bases. V lost 5 bases and J lost 1; bases outside the gene matches: 11. CDR1 is MNHEY, CDR2 SMNVEV, per germline (reference sequence). This CDR3 has 17 residues. CDR3 region: CASSAKGRLAVQETQYF. The CDR3 region has the DNA TGTGCCAGCAGTGCAAAGGGGAGACTAGCGGTCCAAGAGACCCAGTACTTC.

This clone has a handful of counts. This chain links TRBV5-6 with TRBJ2-7; 8 nucleotides agree with TRBD2. Germline V lookup: CDR1 SGHDT, CDR2 YYEEEE. V shed 0 bases, J shed 0 bases, and the junction held 11 bases outside the gene matches. The CDR3 has 18 residues. The CDR3 is CASSLAVLAGNPSYEQYF. DNA for the CDR3: TGTGCCAGCAGCTTGGCGGTTTTAGCGGGGAACCCCTCCTACGAGCAGTACTTC.

Turning to this clone: Different DNA sequences within this sample yield the same CDR3. V is TRBV4-2 and J is TRBJ2-1, with 8 nucleotides matching TRBD1. CDR1 and CDR2 from the germline V gene are LGHNA and YNFKEQ. Trimming cost V 4 bases and J 3 bases; bases outside gene matches: 5. The CDR3 length is 15 residues. CDR3 protein: CASSPGQGDYNEQFF. The CDR3 DNA sequence: TGTGCCAGCAGCCCTGGACAGGGTGACTACAATGAGCAGTTCTTC.

The V gene is TRBV4-1, the J gene TRBJ1-4; tentatively, D is TRBD1 (5 bases). Germline V gene data show CDR1 as MGHRA and CDR2 as YSYEKL. V lost 0 bases to trimming and J lost 7 bases, with 18 bases between them. There are 17 residues in the CDR3. In nucleotides, the CDR3 is TGCGCCAGCAGCCAAGATCGGGGGGTTACTTGGGGTGAAAAACTGTTTTTT. Translating it yields CASSQDRGVTWGEKLFF.

The rearrangement joins TRBV28 to TRBJ1-3, with 7 bases identical to TRBD1. After removal of 4 bases from V and 0 bases from J, the junction contained 3 bases not matched to a gene. This CDR3 is built from 15 residues. The germline V gene encodes CDR1 MDHEN and CDR2 SYDVKM. The CDR3 reads CASSSGGASGNTIYF. CDR3 sequence (DNA): TGTGCCAGCAGTTCAGGGGGAGCCTCTGGAAACACCATATATTTT.

The CDR3 DNA reads TGTGCCTGGAGCCCTCAGGGGGTTGAGGCTGAAAAACTGTTTTTT. This codes for CAWSPQGVEAEKLFF. The gene calls are TRBV30 and TRBJ1-4, with 7 bases identical to TRBD1. The CDR3 is 15 amino acids. The V segment lost 3 bases and the J segment 7 bases; nucleotides outside the gene matches: 11. Germline assignment: CDR1 GTSNPN and CDR2 SVGIG (reference sequence).

V usage is TRBV6-6 and J usage is TRBJ2-5; 10 bases agree with TRBD2. This CDR3 is built from 15 residues. CDR1 and CDR2 from the germline V gene are MNHNY and SVGAGI (reference sequence). V was clipped by 5 bases and J by 4 bases; unmatched bases: 7. The CDR3 loop is CASSPSSGRGETQYF. In DNA form, the CDR3 reads TGTGCCAGCAGTCCATCAAGCGGGAGGGGAGAGACCCAGTACTTC.

The chain couples TRBV27 to TRBJ1-2; 7 bases agree with TRBD1. CDR1 MNHEY and CDR2 SMNVEV come from the germline V gene (reference sequence). V gave up 5 bases and J gave up 0 bases; unmatched junction bases: 6. This CDR3 contains 15 residues. CDR3 in amino acids: CASSPGTDPNYGYTF. Here the CDR3 DNA reads TGTGCCAGCAGTCCCGGGACAGACCCTAACTATGGCTACACCTTC.

The chain joins TRBV7-3 to TRBJ2-7; 9 nucleotides agree with TRBD2. In germline, CDR1 is SGHTA, CDR2 FQGTGA. The CDR3 sequence is 15 residues long. V lost 0 bases to trimming and J lost 3 bases; unmatched junction nucleotides: 3. The CDR3 nucleotides are TGTGCCAGCAGCTTAACTAGCGGGAGTATCTACGAGCAGTACTTC. It codes for CASSLTSGSIYEQYF.

CDR3 in amino acids: CASSPQPASGSTDTQYF. CDR3 nucleotide sequence: TGCGCCAGCAGCCCCCAGCCGGCTAGCGGGAGCACAGATACGCAGTATTTT. This sequence joins TRBV5-1 and TRBJ2-3, with 8 bases fitting TRBD2. The ends lost 4 bases at V and 0 bases at J; junction bases unmatched: 10. Germline V lookup: CDR1 SGHRS, CDR2 YFSETQ. The CDR3 runs 17 residues.

The gene calls are TRBV4-2 and TRBJ2-2, with a weak D call TRBD1 (5 bases). Trimming took off 4 bases at V and 0 bases at J, with 9 bases between the two ends. Germline loops: CDR1 LGHNA, CDR2 YNFKEQ. This CDR3 is built from 15 residues. For the CDR3, the DNA is TGTGCCAGCAGCCTAGGGGTCCCGAACACCGGGGAGCTGTTTTTT. It translates to CASSLGVPNTGELFF.

This chain links TRBV5-6 with TRBJ1-2; D ambiguous. Germline CDR1 SGHDT, CDR2 YYEEEE. The V and J ends lost 0 bases and 3 bases respectively, with 9 bases between them. The CDR3 consists of 14 residues. The CDR3 bases are TGTGCCAGCAGCTTGGTTTCCGGATACTATGGCTACACCTTC. Its translation: CASSLVSGYYGYTF.

The count of this clone is one. The V call is TRBV4-2, the J call TRBJ1-5; D unclear. V was pared by 4 bases and J by 4 bases, with 5 bases between. CDR3 length equals 12 residues. CDR1 and CDR2 (germline): LGHNA, YNFKEQ. The DNA of the CDR3 is TGTGCCAGCAGCCTGGCGAATCAGCCCCAGCATTTT. This encodes CASSLANQPQHF.

The chain joins TRBV9 to TRBJ2-1, with no clear D. Germline lookup yields CDR1 SGDLS and CDR2 YYNGEE. The CDR3 length is 13 residues. The V end lost 4 bases, the J end lost 9 bases, and 14 bases lay between the germline ends. CDR3 amino acids: CASSFRSPGEQFF. The CDR3 bases are TGTGCCAGCAGCTTCAGGTCCCCCGGTGAGCAGTTCTTC.

The chain is built from TRBV5-6 and TRBJ1-1; no definite D call. The CDR3 is 14 residues long. Trimming removed 2 bases at V and 3 bases at J, with 11 bases between. Germline V CDR1 and CDR2: SGHDT, YYEEEE. CDR3 bases: TGTGCCAGCAGCTTAGGACGCCGACACACTGAAGCTTTCTTT. Amino acid sequence: CASSLGRRHTEAFF. Drawing the rest from reference TRBV5-6 and TRBJ1-1, the complete variable domain is DAGVTQSPTHLIKTRGQQVTLRCSPKSGHDTVSWYQQALGQGPQFIFQYYEEEERQRGNFPDRFSGHQFPNYSSELNVNALLLGDSALYLCASSLGRRHTEAFFGQGTRLTVV.

This chain joins TRBV2 and TRBJ2-2; unclear D gene. Germline CDR1 reads SNHLY; CDR2 reads FYNNEI. This CDR3 has 12 residues. V gave up 6 bases and J gave up 14 bases, with 16 bases separating them. The CDR3 region is CASSHRRVTLFF. The CDR3 DNA reads as TGTGCCAGCAGCCACCGTCGGGTGACCCTGTTTTTT.

The chain combines TRBV28 with TRBJ2-7; no definite D call. V was cut by 6 bases and J by 0 bases, with 15 bases left in between. The CDR3 has 15 amino acids. Germline CDR1 and CDR2: MDHEN and SYDVKM. The CDR3 sequence is CASRSDIRYSYEQYF. CDR3 sequence (DNA): TGTGCCAGCAGATCTGACATCCGGTACTCCTACGAGCAGTACTTC.

The rearrangement links TRBV2 to TRBJ2-2; a possible D gene is TRBD1 (5 bases). This CDR3 is built from 14 residues. Germline values: CDR1 SNHLY, CDR2 FYNNEI. Trimming pared 7 bases from V and 1 base from J, leaving 10 bases between. The CDR3 nucleotides are TGTGCCAGCAAAGGGCAGGGGAACACCGGGGAGCTGTTTTTT. Amino acids: CASKGQGNTGELFF.

The chain is built from TRBV19 and TRBJ2-1; TRBD2 might be the D (7 bases). V lost 6 bases, J lost 6 bases, and 18 bases lay in between. CDR1 and CDR2 from the germline V gene are LNHDA and SQIVND (reference sequence). The CDR3 extends over 15 amino acids. The CDR3 DNA follows: TGTGCCAGTAGCCCCTCGAGGGGGGGCCTCAATGAGCAGTTCTTC. It translates to CASSPSRGGLNEQFF.

The chain carries TRBV18 and TRBJ2-5; 9 bases map to TRBD2. The germline gives CDR1 KGHSH, CDR2 LQKENI. The V gene end was trimmed by 6 bases and the J gene end by 5 bases; junction bases not matched to a gene: 7. This CDR3 has 14 residues. This CDR3 reads CASSGLAMSETQYF. CDR3 in DNA: TGTGCCAGCTCGGGACTAGCTATGTCGGAGACCCAGTACTTC.

V usage is TRBV7-2 and J usage is TRBJ2-7; 7 nucleotides match TRBD1. The V segment lost 2 bases and the J segment 4 bases; nucleotides outside the gene matches: 5. CDR3 length: 14 amino acids. Germline V gene lookup returns CDR1 SGHTA and CDR2 FQGNSA. Here the CDR3 reads CASSLRTGTYEQYF. CDR3 bases: TGTGCCAGCAGCTTAAGGACAGGAACGTACGAGCAGTACTTC.

The chain recombines TRBV7-9 with TRBJ2-7; 7 bases line up with TRBD2. This CDR3 region has 16 residues. J was trimmed by 5 bases and V by 5 bases; bases with no gene match: 15. Per the germline V gene, CDR1 is SEHNR and CDR2 is FQNEAQ (reference sequence). The CDR3 here is CASSGYSIGRLDEQYF. The DNA of the CDR3 is TGTGCCAGCAGCGGGTATTCGATCGGGAGGTTGGACGAGCAGTACTTC.

This sequence joins TRBV19 and TRBJ2-7, with TRBD1 matching over 10 bases. From germline, CDR1 is LNHDA and CDR2 SQIVND (reference sequence). The CDR3 is 13 residues long. V was pared by 10 bases and J by 4 bases, with 7 bases of the junction left unmatched. The chain's CDR3 is CATEDRGRYEQYF. The CDR3 region has the DNA TGTGCCACCGAGGACAGGGGGAGGTACGAGCAGTACTTC.

This clone was counted only a few times. Here the CDR3 DNA reads TGTGCCAGCAAACCGGGACTAGCGGCGGTTGAGCAGTTCTTC. Translation gives CASKPGLAAVEQFF. V usage is TRBV19 and J usage is TRBJ2-1; 11 positions agree with TRBD2. This CDR3 contains 14 residues. CDR1 and CDR2 (germline): LNHDA, SQIVND (reference sequence). Trimming at V came to 9 bases and at J to 9 bases, leaving 10 bases not matched to a gene.

The genes are TRBV28 and TRBJ1-5, with a tentative D call TRBD1 (6 bases). This CDR3 is built from 17 residues. Trimming took off 1 base at V and 1 base at J, with 14 bases between the two ends. Germline CDR1 reads MDHEN; CDR2 reads SYDVKM. The CDR3 protein is CASSLYGGTPSNQPQHF. In DNA form, the CDR3 reads TGTGCCAGCAGTTTATATGGGGGCACGCCAAGCAATCAGCCCCAGCATTTT. Complete variable domain (other parts from reference TRBV28 and TRBJ1-5): DVKVTQSSRYLVKRTGEKVFLECVQDMDHENMFWYRQDPGLGLRLIYFSYDVKMKEKGDIPEGYSVSREKKERFSLILESASTNQTSMYLCASSLYGGTPSNQPQHFGDGTRLSIL.

This chain connects TRBV27 to TRBJ2-1, with 13 bases that match TRBD2. V gave up 2 bases and J gave up 7 bases; unmatched junction bases: 8. Per germline, CDR1 MNHEY and CDR2 SMNVEV (reference sequence). CDR3 length: 17 amino acids. The CDR3 DNA sequence: TGTGCCAGCAGTTTACTTGCACTAGCGGGAGGGCCTAATGAGCAGTTCTTC. Translating it yields CASSLLALAGGPNEQFF.